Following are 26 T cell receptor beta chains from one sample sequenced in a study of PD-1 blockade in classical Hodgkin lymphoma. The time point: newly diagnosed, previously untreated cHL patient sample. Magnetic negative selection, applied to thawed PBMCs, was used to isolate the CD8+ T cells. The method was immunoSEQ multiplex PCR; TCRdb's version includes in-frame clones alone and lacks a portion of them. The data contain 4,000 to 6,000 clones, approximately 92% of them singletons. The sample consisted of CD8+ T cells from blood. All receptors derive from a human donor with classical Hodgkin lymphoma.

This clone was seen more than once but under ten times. The CDR3 nucleotides are TGTGCCAGCAGCTTGGCTAGCGGGAGGGCCGACGAGCAGTTCTTC. It yields the protein CASSLASGRADEQFF. V and J are TRBV5-4 and TRBJ2-1; 12 bases are shared with TRBD2. This CDR3 spans 15 amino acids. Trimming at V came to 0 bases and at J to 10 bases, leaving 5 bases not matched to a gene. Germline CDR1 is SGHNT and CDR2 is YYREEE (reference sequence).

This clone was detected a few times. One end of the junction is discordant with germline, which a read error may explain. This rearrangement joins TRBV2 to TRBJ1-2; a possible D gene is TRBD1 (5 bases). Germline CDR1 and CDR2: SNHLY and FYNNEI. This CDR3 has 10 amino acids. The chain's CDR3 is CASNPVPQAF. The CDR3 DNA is TGTGCCAGCAACCCCGTCCCACAGGCCTTC.

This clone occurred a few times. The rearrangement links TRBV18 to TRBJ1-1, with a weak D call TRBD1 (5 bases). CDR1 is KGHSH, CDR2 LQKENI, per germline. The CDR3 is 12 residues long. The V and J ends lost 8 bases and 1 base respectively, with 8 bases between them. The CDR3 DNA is TGTGCCAGCGGGGGAACGAACACTGAAGCTTTCTTT. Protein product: CASGGTNTEAFF.

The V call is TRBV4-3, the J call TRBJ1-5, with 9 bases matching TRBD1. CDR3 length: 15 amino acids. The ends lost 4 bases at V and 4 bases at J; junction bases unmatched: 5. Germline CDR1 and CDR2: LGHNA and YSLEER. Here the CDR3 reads CASSPGTGYNQPQHF. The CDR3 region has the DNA TGCGCCAGCAGCCCCGGGACAGGGTATAATCAGCCCCAGCATTTT.

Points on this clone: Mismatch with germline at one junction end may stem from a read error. In DNA form, the CDR3 reads TGTGCTAGCAGTCCCGGACTAGGTGCCTCCTACAATGAGCAGTTCTTC. This translates into CASSPGLGASYNEQFF. The chain is built from TRBV7-7 and TRBJ2-1; 7 positions match TRBD2. This CDR3 is built from 16 residues. The germline V gene encodes CDR1 SSHAT and CDR2 FNYEAQ (reference sequence).

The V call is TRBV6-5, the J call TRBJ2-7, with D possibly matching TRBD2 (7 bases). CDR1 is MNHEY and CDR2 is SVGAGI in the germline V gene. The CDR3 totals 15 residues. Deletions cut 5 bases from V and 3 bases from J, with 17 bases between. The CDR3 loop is CASSPGGTSHYEQYF. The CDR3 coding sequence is TGTGCCAGCAGTCCCGGGGGGACATCCCACTACGAGCAGTACTTC.

This chain's CDR3 is CASSLGTSGGEETQYF. The CDR3 DNA reads TGTGCCAGCAGTTTGGGGACTAGCGGGGGCGAAGAGACCCAGTACTTC. The rearrangement joins TRBV27 to TRBJ2-5, with 14 bases matching TRBD2. Germline loops: CDR1 MNHEY, CDR2 SMNVEV (reference sequence). This CDR3 is 16 amino acids long. V shed 3 bases and J 3 bases; nucleotides not matched to a gene: 3.

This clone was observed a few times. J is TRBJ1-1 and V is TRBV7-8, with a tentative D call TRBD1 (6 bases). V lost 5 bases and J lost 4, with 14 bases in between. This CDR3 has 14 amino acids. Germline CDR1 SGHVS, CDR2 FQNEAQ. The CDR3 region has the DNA TGTGCCAGCAGCCATTGGACAGACCTCACTGAAGCTTTCTTT. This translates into CASSHWTDLTEAFF.

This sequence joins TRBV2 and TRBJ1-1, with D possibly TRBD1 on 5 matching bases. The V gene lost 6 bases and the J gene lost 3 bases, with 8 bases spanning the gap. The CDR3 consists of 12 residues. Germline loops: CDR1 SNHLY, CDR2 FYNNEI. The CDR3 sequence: CASSGRDTEAFF. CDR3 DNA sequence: TGTGCCAGCAGCGGCAGGGACACTGAAGCTTTCTTT.

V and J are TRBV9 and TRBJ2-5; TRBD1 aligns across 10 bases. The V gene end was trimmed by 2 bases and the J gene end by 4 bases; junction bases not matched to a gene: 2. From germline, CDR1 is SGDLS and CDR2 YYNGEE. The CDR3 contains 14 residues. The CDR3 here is CASSVGTGVETQYF. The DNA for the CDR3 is TGTGCCAGCAGCGTTGGGACAGGGGTAGAGACCCAGTACTTC. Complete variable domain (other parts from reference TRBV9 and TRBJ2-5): DSGVTQTPKHLITATGQRVTLRCSPRSGDLSVYWYQQSLDQGLQFLIQYYNGEERAKGNILERFSAQQFPDLHSELNLSSLELGDSALYFCASSVGTGVETQYFGPGTRLLVL.

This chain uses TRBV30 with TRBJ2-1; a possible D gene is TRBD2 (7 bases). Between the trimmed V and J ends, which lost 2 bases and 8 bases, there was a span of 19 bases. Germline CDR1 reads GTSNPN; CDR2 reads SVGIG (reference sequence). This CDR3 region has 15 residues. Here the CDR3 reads CAWSPLGGGRDEQFF. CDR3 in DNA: TGTGCCTGGAGTCCACTGGGCGGGGGCCGGGATGAGCAGTTCTTC.

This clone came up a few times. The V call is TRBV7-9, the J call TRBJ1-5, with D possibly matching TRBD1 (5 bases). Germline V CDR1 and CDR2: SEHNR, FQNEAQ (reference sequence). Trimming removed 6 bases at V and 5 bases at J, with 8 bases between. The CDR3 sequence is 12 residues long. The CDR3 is CASSRGDQPQHF. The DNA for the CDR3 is TGTGCCAGCAGTCGAGGGGATCAGCCCCAGCATTTT.

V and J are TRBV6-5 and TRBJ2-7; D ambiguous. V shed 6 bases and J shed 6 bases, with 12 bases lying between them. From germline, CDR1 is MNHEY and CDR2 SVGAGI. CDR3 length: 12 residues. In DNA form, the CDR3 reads TGTGCCAGCAGCAACCCCCCGGGCGAGCAGTACTTC. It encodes CASSNPPGEQYF.

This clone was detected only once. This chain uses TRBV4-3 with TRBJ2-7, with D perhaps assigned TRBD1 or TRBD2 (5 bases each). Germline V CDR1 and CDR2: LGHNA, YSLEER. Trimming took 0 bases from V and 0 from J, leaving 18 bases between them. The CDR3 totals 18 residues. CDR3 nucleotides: TGCGCCAGCAGCCAAGAAGGGATGGGGGAAGGGAGCTCCTACGAGCAGTACTTC. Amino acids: CASSQEGMGEGSSYEQYF.

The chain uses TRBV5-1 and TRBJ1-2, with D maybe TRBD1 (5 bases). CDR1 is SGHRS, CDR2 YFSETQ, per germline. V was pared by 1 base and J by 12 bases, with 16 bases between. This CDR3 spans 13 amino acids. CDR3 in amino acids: CASSLQQAGLNTF. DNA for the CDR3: TGCGCCAGCAGCTTGCAACAGGCAGGGCTGAACACCTTC.

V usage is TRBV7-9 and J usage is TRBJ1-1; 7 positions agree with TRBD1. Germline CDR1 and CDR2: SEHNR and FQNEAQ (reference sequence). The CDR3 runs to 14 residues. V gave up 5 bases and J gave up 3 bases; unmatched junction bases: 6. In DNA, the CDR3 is TGTGCCAGCAGCCCGACCCAGGGGGACACTGAAGCTTTCTTT. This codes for CASSPTQGDTEAFF.

CDR3 protein: CASSIADSPAIEAFF. The CDR3, as DNA: TGTGCCAGTAGTATAGCAGACAGCCCAGCGATTGAAGCTTTCTTT. This rearrangement joins TRBV19 to TRBJ1-1; D may be TRBD1 (5 bases). Germline CDR1 LNHDA, CDR2 SQIVND (reference sequence). V was trimmed by 1 base and J by 7 bases, leaving 16 bases between them. CDR3 length: 15 amino acids.

The CDR3 nucleotides read TGTGCCTGGAGCCCTGGGACAGGCCATGGGGAGCTGTTTTTT. It is translated as CAWSPGTGHGELFF. The J gene is TRBJ2-2, the V gene TRBV30; TRBD1 agrees at 8 bases. CDR1 and CDR2 from the germline V gene are GTSNPN and SVGIG (reference sequence). The junction had 8 bases not matched to a gene; V was cut back by 3 bases and J by 8 bases. The CDR3 runs 14 residues.

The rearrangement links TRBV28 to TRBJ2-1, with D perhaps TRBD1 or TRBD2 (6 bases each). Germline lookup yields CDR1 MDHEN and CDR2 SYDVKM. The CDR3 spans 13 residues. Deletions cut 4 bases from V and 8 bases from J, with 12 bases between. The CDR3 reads CASSSKGGYEQFF. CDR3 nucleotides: TGTGCCAGCAGTTCAAAAGGGGGGTATGAGCAGTTCTTC. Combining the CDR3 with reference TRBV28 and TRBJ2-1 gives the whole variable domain DVKVTQSSRYLVKRTGEKVFLECVQDMDHENMFWYRQDPGLGLRLIYFSYDVKMKEKGDIPEGYSVSREKKERFSLILESASTNQTSMYLCASSSKGGYEQFFGPGTRLTVL.

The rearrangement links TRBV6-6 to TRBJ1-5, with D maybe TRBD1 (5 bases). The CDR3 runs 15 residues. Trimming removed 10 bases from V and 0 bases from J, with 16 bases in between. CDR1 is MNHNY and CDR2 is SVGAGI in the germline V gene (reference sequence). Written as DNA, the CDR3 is TGTGCCACCATGACTCGACAGAGTAGCAATCAGCCCCAGCATTTT. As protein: CATMTRQSSNQPQHF.

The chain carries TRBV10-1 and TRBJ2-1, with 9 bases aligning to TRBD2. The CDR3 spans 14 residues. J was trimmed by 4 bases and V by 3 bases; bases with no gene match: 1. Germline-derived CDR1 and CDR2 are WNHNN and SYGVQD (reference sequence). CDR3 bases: TGCGCCAGCAGTGAAGCGGGAGGTTACAATGAGCAGTTCTTC. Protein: CASSEAGGYNEQFF.

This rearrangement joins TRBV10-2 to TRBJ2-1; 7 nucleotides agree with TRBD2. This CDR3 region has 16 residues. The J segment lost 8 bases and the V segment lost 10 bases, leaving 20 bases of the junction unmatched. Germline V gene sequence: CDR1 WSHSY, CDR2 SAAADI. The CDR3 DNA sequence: TGCGCCACCCGTAAGGGTTGGCGCGGGAGAGGCGATGAGCAGTTCTTC. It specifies CATRKGWRGRGDEQFF.

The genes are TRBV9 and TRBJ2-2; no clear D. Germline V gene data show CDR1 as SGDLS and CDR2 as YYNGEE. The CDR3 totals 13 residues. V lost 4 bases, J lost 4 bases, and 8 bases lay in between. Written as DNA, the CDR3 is TGTGCCAGCAGCCTAGGGATCACCGGGGAGCTGTTTTTT. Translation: CASSLGITGELFF.

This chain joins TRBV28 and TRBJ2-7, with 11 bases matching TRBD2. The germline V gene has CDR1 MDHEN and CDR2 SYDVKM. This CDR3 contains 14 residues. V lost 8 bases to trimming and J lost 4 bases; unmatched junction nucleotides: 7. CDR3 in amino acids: CASSAGLAVYEQYF. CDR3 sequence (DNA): TGTGCCAGCTCGGCGGGACTAGCGGTATACGAGCAGTACTTC.

Here the CDR3 DNA reads TGTGCCAGCAGCGGCCTACAGGGGCACACTGAAGCTTTCTTT. Its protein is CASSGLQGHTEAFF. The chain couples TRBV9 to TRBJ1-1; 7 bases line up with TRBD1. Germline CDR1 SGDLS, CDR2 YYNGEE. The ends lost 3 bases at V and 3 bases at J; junction bases unmatched: 5. The CDR3 runs 14 residues. Looking up the rest from reference TRBV9 and TRBJ1-1 gives the full variable domain: DSGVTQTPKHLITATGQRVTLRCSPRSGDLSVYWYQQSLDQGLQFLIQYYNGEERAKGNILERFSAQQFPDLHSELNLSSLELGDSALYFCASSGLQGHTEAFFGQGTRLTVV.

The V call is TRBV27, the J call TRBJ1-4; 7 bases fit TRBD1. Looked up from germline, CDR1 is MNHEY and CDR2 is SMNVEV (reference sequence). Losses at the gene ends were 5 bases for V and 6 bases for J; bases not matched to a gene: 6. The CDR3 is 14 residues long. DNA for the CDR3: TGTGCCAGCAGTACAGGGGTAGTCGATGAAAAACTGTTTTTT. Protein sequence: CASSTGVVDEKLFF.